Following are 23 T cell receptor beta chains from one sample sequenced in a study of blood T cell repertoires in COVID-19. Assay: immunoSEQ multiplex PCR; the TCRdb copy retains only in-frame clones and omits some. The data contain about 100,000 clones, 80% of them singletons. The sample was peripheral blood. The receptor set was obtained from a woman aged 70-85 years with acute or convalescent COVID-19.

The rearrangement links TRBV30 to TRBJ1-2; possibly TRBD1 for D (5 bases). This CDR3 comprises 11 residues. CDR1 and CDR2 (germline): GTSNPN, SVGIG (reference sequence). V was pared by 5 bases and J by 6 bases, with 10 bases between. Here the CDR3 DNA reads TGTGCCTGGGAAACAGGCCATGGCTACACCTTC. Translation: CAWETGHGYTF.

The J gene is TRBJ2-1, the V gene TRBV4-2, with 10 bases matching TRBD2. The CDR3 has 16 amino acids. The junction had 14 bases not matched to a gene; V was cut back by 1 base and J by 14 bases. Germline V lookup: CDR1 LGHNA, CDR2 YNFKEQ. Written as DNA, the CDR3 is TGTGCCAGCAGCCAAGTAGCGGGGGGCCCTACCCCCGGCGAGTTCTTC. Its protein product is CASSQVAGGPTPGEFF.

The chain employs TRBV6-6 and TRBJ1-6; D ambiguous. The CDR3 has 14 residues. Trimming cost V 2 bases and J 13 bases, with 15 bases left between them. Per germline, CDR1 MNHNY and CDR2 SVGAGI (reference sequence). The CDR3 spells CASSYPEEPQPLHF. In DNA form, the CDR3 reads TGTGCCAGCAGTTACCCTGAGGAGCCGCAGCCCCTCCACTTT.

This chain connects TRBV6-5 to TRBJ1-2, with D possibly TRBD1 on 6 matching bases. The ends were cut back, 11 bases at V and 8 bases at J, with 21 bases in the middle. The CDR3 consists of 13 residues. Germline V gene data show CDR1 as MNHEY and CDR2 as SVGAGI. CDR3 amino acids: CASKGPGEQGYTF. Written as DNA, the CDR3 is TGTGCCTCAAAAGGGCCAGGGGAGCAAGGCTACACCTTC.

The genes are TRBV5-4 and TRBJ2-2; tentatively, D is TRBD1 (6 bases). Trimming left V 4 bases short and J 1 base short, with 8 bases between. There are 14 residues in the CDR3. Looked up from germline, CDR1 is SGHNT and CDR2 is YYREEE (reference sequence). The DNA of the CDR3 is TGTGCCAGCAGCGAGACAGGGAACACCGGGGAGCTGTTTTTT. Residues: CASSETGNTGELFF.

This chain joins TRBV6-2 or TRBV6-3 and TRBJ2-3; D ambiguous. V was clipped by 3 bases and J by 8 bases, with 18 bases between them. Germline CDR1 is MNHEY and CDR2 is SVGEGT. There are 15 residues in the CDR3. The CDR3 protein is CASSYLGVSTSTQYF. As DNA, the CDR3 is TGTGCCAGCAGTTATTTAGGAGTTAGTACCTCTACGCAGTATTTT.

The gene calls are TRBV6-2 or TRBV6-3 and TRBJ1-1, with D perhaps TRBD1 (5 bases). Germline lookup yields CDR1 MNHEY and CDR2 SVGEGT. Trimming shortened V by 0 bases and J by 3 bases, and 14 bases separated the two germline ends. This CDR3 spans 16 amino acids. CDR3 protein: CASSYSMGIQDTEAFF. In DNA form, the CDR3 reads TGTGCCAGCAGTTACTCTATGGGGATACAGGACACTGAAGCTTTCTTT.

This chain uses TRBV11-2 with TRBJ2-5, with 10 positions matching TRBD2. Per the germline V gene, CDR1 is SGHAT and CDR2 is FQNNGV. This CDR3 contains 15 residues. The V and J ends lost 1 base and 5 bases, in that order; junction bases with no gene match: 4. The CDR3 sequence: CASSLASGGAETQYF. The CDR3 bases are TGTGCCAGCAGCTTAGCTAGCGGGGGAGCGGAGACCCAGTACTTC.

The V call is TRBV9, the J call TRBJ1-2, with TRBD1 matching over 12 bases. V lost 4 bases to trimming and J lost 6 bases; unmatched junction nucleotides: 13. CDR3 length: 17 residues. The germline V gene has CDR1 SGDLS and CDR2 YYNGEE. CDR3 sequence: CASSLDLEGQGANGYTF. The CDR3 nucleotides read TGTGCCAGCAGCCTCGACCTTGAGGGACAGGGGGCGAATGGCTACACCTTC.

The chain is built from TRBV7-9 and TRBJ2-7; weak D call: TRBD1 (6 bases). V was cut by 6 bases and J by 2 bases, with 11 bases left in between. The germline V gene encodes CDR1 SEHNR and CDR2 FQNEAQ (reference sequence). The CDR3 has 13 amino acids. CDR3 sequence: CASRPDRTYEQYF. The CDR3 DNA reads TGTGCCAGCAGGCCAGACAGGACCTACGAGCAGTACTTC.

V usage is TRBV30 and J usage is TRBJ2-1; 10 nucleotides align to TRBD2. The ends lost 3 bases at V and 4 bases at J; junction bases unmatched: 6. CDR3 length: 15 amino acids. Germline CDR1 and CDR2: GTSNPN and SVGIG (reference sequence). The CDR3 sequence: CAWSATAGGYNEQFF. CDR3 nucleotide sequence: TGTGCCTGGAGCGCTACAGCGGGGGGGTACAATGAGCAGTTCTTC.

This clone was observed a few times. The CDR3 loop reads CASSDQGMDGYTF. The CDR3 DNA reads TGCGCCAGCAGCGACCAGGGAATGGATGGCTACACCTTC. The chain couples TRBV5-1 to TRBJ1-2; D may be TRBD1 (5 bases). Trimming took 4 bases from V and 6 from J, leaving 13 bases between them. Per germline, CDR1 SGHRS and CDR2 YFSETQ. The CDR3 loop spans 13 amino acids.

This chain joins TRBV29-1 and TRBJ2-4; 8 bases agree with TRBD1. Germline loops: CDR1 SQVTM, CDR2 ANQGSEA. The CDR3 has 13 amino acids. The V segment lost 2 bases and the J segment 6 bases; nucleotides outside the gene matches: 3. Here the CDR3 DNA reads TGCAGCGTTGAACCAGGGGGCTTAAACATTCAGTACTTC. The encoded protein is CSVEPGGLNIQYF.

This rearrangement joins TRBV7-2 to TRBJ2-5; TRBD2 matches at 13 bases. This CDR3 has 16 residues. CDR1 SGHTA and CDR2 FQGNSA come from the germline V gene. The V and J ends lost 5 bases and 0 bases, in that order; junction bases with no gene match: 3. The CDR3 nucleotides read TGTGCCAGCAGCCGGACTAGCGGGGGAAACCAAGAGACCCAGTACTTC. Protein: CASSRTSGGNQETQYF.

The chain is built from TRBV5-5 and TRBJ1-1; TRBD1 might be the D (5 bases). Germline V gene data show CDR1 as SGHKS and CDR2 as YYEKEE (reference sequence). V was shortened by 4 bases and J by 10 bases, with 14 bases between the two germline ends. The CDR3 is 12 residues long. The CDR3: CASSPGLEGAFF. The DNA for the CDR3 is TGTGCCAGCAGCCCGGGACTGGAGGGAGCTTTCTTT.

Only one count was recorded for this clone. The gene calls are TRBV5-1 and TRBJ2-2; TRBD1 is a possible D gene (6 bases). Per germline, CDR1 SGHRS and CDR2 YFSETQ. This CDR3 contains 13 residues. Between the trimmed V and J ends, which lost 10 bases and 1 base, there was a span of 11 bases. CDR3 sequence (DNA): TGCGCCTGCGAGACAGGGAACACCGGGGAGCTGTTTTTT. Translated: CACETGNTGELFF.

V and J are TRBV18 and TRBJ1-4; D is uncertain. Trimming removed 1 base from V and 8 bases from J, with 11 bases in between. Germline CDR1 is KGHSH and CDR2 is LQKENI. This CDR3 spans 14 amino acids. The CDR3 protein is CASSPQVASEKLFF. In DNA, the CDR3 is TGTGCCAGCTCACCACAGGTAGCGAGCGAAAAACTGTTTTTT.

The chain joins TRBV16 to TRBJ2-1; 11 bases match TRBD2. This CDR3 is 16 amino acids long. Trimming cost V 0 bases and J 7 bases; bases outside gene matches: 5. The germline gives CDR1 KGHSY, CDR2 FQNENV. The CDR3 is CASSQSGASGGNEQFF. Here the CDR3 DNA reads TGTGCCAGCAGCCAATCGGGGGCTAGCGGGGGGAATGAGCAGTTCTTC.

This clone was counted only a few times. The V call is TRBV10-3, the J call TRBJ1-5; 10 bases match TRBD1. With V trimmed by 2 bases and J by 7 bases, 2 bases remained unmatched. The germline V gene encodes CDR1 ENHRY and CDR2 SYGVKD. The CDR3 loop spans 14 amino acids. The CDR3 region is CAISEQGQGQPQHF. The CDR3 DNA sequence: TGTGCCATCAGTGAGCAGGGACAGGGGCAGCCCCAGCATTTT.

V usage is TRBV4-2 and J usage is TRBJ1-2; D is perhaps TRBD1 (5 bases). Trimming left V 4 bases short and J 0 bases short, with 12 bases between. The CDR3 length is 15 residues. Germline CDR1 is LGHNA and CDR2 is YNFKEQ. CDR3 DNA sequence: TGTGCCAGCAGCCCCCTAACAGGAGCTAACTATGGCTACACCTTC. It translates to CASSPLTGANYGYTF.

The chain links TRBV5-1 to TRBJ2-7, with TRBD1 matching 7 bases. The CDR3 spans 14 residues. With V trimmed by 3 bases and J by 2 bases, 5 bases remained unmatched. From germline, CDR1 is SGHRS and CDR2 YFSETQ. The chain's CDR3 is CASSSSGTAYEQYF. The DNA for the CDR3 is TGCGCCAGCAGCTCTTCCGGGACAGCCTACGAGCAGTACTTC.

V and J are TRBV11-2 and TRBJ1-5, with D possibly TRBD1 on 5 matching bases. From germline, CDR1 is SGHAT and CDR2 FQNNGV. This CDR3 has 15 residues. Trimming shortened V by 4 bases and J by 2 bases, and 12 bases separated the two germline ends. The CDR3 here is CASSSQGRGNQPQHF. As DNA, the CDR3 is TGTGCCAGCAGCTCCCAGGGTCGTGGCAATCAGCCCCAGCATTTT.

The chain is built from TRBV7-9 and TRBJ1-1; D remains ambiguous. V was cut by 1 base and J by 4 bases, with 7 bases left in between. CDR3 length equals 13 residues. Germline CDR1 SEHNR, CDR2 FQNEAQ (reference sequence). CDR3 amino acids: CASSLGAGTEAFF. CDR3 sequence (DNA): TGTGCCAGCAGCTTAGGTGCGGGCACTGAAGCTTTCTTT. Full variable domain (missing parts from reference TRBV7-9 and TRBJ1-1): DTGVSQNPRHKITKRGQNVTFRCDPISEHNRLYWYRQTLGQGPEFLTYFQNEAQLEKSRLLSDRFSAERPKGSFSTLEIQRTEQGDSAMYLCASSLGAGTEAFFGQGTRLTVV.